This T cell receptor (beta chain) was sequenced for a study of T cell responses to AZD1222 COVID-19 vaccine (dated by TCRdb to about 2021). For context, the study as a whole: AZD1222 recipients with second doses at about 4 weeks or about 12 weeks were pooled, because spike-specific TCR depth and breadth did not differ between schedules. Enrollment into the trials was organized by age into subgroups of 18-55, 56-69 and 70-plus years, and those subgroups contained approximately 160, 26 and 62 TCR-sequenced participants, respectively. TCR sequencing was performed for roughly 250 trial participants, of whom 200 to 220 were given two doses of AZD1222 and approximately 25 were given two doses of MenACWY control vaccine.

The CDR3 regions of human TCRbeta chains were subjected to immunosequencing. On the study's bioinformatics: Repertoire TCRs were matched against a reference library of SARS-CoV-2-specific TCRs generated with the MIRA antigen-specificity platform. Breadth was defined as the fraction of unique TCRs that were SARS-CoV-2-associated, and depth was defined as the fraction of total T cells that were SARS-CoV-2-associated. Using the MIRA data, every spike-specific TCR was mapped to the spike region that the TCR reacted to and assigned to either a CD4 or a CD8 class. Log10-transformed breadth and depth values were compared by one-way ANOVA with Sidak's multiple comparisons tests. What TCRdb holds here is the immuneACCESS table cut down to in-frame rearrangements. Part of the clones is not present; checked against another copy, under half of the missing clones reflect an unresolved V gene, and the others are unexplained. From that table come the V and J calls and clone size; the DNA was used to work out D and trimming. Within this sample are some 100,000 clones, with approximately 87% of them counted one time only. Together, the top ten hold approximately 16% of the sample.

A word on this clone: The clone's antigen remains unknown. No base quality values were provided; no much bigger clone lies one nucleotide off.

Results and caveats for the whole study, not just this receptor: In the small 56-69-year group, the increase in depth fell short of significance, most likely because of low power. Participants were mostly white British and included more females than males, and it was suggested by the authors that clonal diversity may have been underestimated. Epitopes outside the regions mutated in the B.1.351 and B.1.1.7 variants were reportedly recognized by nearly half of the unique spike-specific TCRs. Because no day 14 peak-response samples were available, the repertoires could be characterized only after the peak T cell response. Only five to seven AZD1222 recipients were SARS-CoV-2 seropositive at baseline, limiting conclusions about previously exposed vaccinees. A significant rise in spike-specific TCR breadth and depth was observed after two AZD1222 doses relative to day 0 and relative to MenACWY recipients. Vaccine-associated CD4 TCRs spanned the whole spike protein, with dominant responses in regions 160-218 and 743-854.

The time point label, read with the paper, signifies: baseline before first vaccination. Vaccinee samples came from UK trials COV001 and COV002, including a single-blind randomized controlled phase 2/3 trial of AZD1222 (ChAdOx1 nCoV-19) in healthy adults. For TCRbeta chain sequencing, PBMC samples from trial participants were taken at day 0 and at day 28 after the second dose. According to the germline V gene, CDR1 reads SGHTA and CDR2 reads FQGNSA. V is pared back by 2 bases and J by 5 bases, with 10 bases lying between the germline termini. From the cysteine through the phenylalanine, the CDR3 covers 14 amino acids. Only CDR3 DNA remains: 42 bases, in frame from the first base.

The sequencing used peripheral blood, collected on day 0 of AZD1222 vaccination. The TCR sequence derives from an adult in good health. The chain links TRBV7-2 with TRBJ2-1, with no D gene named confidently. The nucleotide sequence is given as TGTGCCAGCAGCTTATTTGAGATCAACAATGAGCAGTTCTTC. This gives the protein CASSLFEINNEQFF. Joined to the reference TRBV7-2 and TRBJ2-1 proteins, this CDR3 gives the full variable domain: GAGVSQSPSNKVTEKGKDVELRCDPISGHTALYWYRQSLGQGLEFLIYFQGNSAPDKSGLPSDRFSAERTGGSVSTLTIQRTQQEDSAVYLCASSLFEINNEQFFGPGTRLTVL.